This T cell receptor beta chain was documented in a study of spatial heterogeneity in lung cancer (dated by TCRdb to about 2019). Regarding the complete study: Beta-chain transcripts were consistently detected in greater numbers than alpha-chain transcripts, which likely reflects a higher abundance of beta-chain transcripts. In the raw uncorrected reads, each unique combination of TCR and UMI appeared more than ten times on average. TCR transcript counts in tumor regions correlated strongly with a T cell transcriptional module score from matched bulk RNA-seq. In non-small cell lung cancer, the study quantitatively compared TCR alpha and beta repertoires across several tumor regions, matched nontumor lung, and blood. Both alpha and beta chains were TCR-sequenced in samples taken at surgery, namely 220 tumor regions, around 64 matched nontumor lung samples and just over 55 PBMC samples. TCR repertoire features were related to nonsynonymous mutation counts determined by whole-exome sequencing of tumor tissue.

The germline ends are 23 bases apart after V is trimmed by 3 bases and J by 0 bases. CDR1 SGHVS and CDR2 FNYEAQ were looked up in the germline V gene. From the cysteine through the phenylalanine, the CDR3 covers 20 amino acids. CDR3 DNA is the only sequence kept; it has 60 bases, read in frame from the first base. This clonotype is medium-sized (0.01 to 0.1%) in terms of sample share. Its antigen is not yet known. Per-base qualities were not stored, and no clone one base away is much larger. In light of the paper, this sample's time point label describes: sample taken at primary tumor resection. Samples were obtained from approximately 70 patients with early-stage, untreated non-small cell lung cancer from the lung TRACERx cohort. Whole RNA extracted from tumor and nontumor lung tissue, or from cryopreserved PBMC samples, was used for TCR sequencing without cell sorting. Only patients with enough RNA available from two or more tumor regions were chosen for TCR sequencing. Before selection, tumor and adjacent nontumor lung specimens were reviewed by a lung pathologist.

Broad study findings and their caveats: Additional single-cell paired TCR alpha and beta sequencing was considered necessary to confirm, at a functional level, the hypothesis that regional TCRs recognize regional mutations. A correlation was observed between the number of expanded intratumoral alpha and beta TCRs and the tumor nonsynonymous mutation count. The count of ubiquitous expanded TCRs correlated with the count of ubiquitous nonsynonymous mutations, and the count of regional expanded TCRs correlated with the count of regional nonsynonymous mutations. TCR-seq was estimated to cover only roughly 7% of tumor T cells for alpha chains and about 13% for beta chains.

The method behind the library was 5' RACE. The instrument was a NextSeq 500. To allow correction of PCR and sequencing errors, the TCR library protocol tagged every TCR cDNA molecule with a unique molecular identifier. Processing in the source paper ran as follows. Decombinator tools were used for TCR identification, UMI-based error correction and CDR3 extraction. TCRs above a frequency of 2 per 1,000, corresponding to the top 1% of the tumor frequency distribution, were defined as expanded. Expanded tumor TCRs were classed as regional if statistically deemed absent (corrected P<0.05) from at least one tumor region, otherwise ubiquitous. Renyi diversity was computed with the R vegan package after each repertoire had been subsampled 100 times to 5,000 TCRs. CDR3 similarity networks were built from amino acid triplet string-kernel similarity, connecting CDR3s with pairwise similarity above 0.82. TCRdb applied fastp at Q25 and MiXCR to the public reads, then kept only in-frame beta chains. For every CDR3 protein sequence, its rows merge into one entry that carries the most common genes and DNA. The authors' filters were not applied to this entry. The sample table holds roughly 9,000 distinct CDR3 sequences, of which about 6% were seen once. 10% of the sample comes from the top ten.

The TCR sequence derives from a male donor with early-stage non-small cell lung cancer. The sequence joins TRBV7-6 to TRBJ2-2; the D gene is perhaps TRBD2, from 5 matching bases. The sequenced sample was lung tumor tissue, obtained at surgery. The nucleotide sequence reads as follows: TGTGCCAGCAGCTTTAATGTGGGTGGAGGATCACTAACGAACACCGGGGAGCTGTTTTTT. Translated, it reads CASSFNVGGGSLTNTGELFF.